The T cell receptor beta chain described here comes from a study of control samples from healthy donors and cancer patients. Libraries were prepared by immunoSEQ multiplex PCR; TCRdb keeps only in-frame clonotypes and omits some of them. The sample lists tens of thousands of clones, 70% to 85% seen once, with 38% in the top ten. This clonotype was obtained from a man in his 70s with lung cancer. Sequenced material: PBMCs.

The CDR3 sequence: CASTGSLAKNIQYF. In DNA form, the CDR3 reads TGTGCCAGCACTGGCAGTCTAGCCAAAAACATTCAGTACTTC. V gene TRBV21-1 combines with J gene TRBJ2-4; the table's D gene call, TRBD1, was not cross checked with the DNA. TRBV21-1 is flagged as a pseudogene. The CDR3 contains 14 residues.